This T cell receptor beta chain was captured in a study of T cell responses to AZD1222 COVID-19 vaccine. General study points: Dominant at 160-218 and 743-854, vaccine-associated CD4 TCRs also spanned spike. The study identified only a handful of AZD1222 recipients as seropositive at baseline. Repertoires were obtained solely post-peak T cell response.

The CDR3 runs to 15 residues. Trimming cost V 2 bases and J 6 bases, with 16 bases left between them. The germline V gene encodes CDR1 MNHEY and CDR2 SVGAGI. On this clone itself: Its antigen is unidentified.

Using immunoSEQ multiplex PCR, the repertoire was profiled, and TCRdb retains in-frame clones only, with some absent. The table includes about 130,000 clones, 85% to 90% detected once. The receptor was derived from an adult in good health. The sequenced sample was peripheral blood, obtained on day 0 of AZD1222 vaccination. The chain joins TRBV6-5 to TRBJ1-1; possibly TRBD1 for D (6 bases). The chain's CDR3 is CASSYTGGGTPEAFF. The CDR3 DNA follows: TGTGCCAGCAGTTACACCGGAGGGGGGACGCCTGAAGCTTTCTTT.